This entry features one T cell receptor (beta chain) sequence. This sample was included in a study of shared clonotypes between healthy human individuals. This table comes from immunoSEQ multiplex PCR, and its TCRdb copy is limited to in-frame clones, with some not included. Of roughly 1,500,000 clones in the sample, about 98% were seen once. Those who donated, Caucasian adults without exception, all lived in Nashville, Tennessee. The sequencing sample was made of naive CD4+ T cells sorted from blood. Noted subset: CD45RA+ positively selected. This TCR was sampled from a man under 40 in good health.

In nucleotides, the CDR3 is TGTGCCAGCAGTAAGGGACAGGGGATCTTCTACGAGCAGTACTTC. It codes for CASSKGQGIFYEQYF. V and J are TRBV28 and TRBJ2-7; 10 bases align to TRBD1. The V segment lost 5 bases and the J segment 3 bases; nucleotides outside the gene matches: 7. Germline V gives CDR1 MDHEN, CDR2 SYDVKM. The CDR3 loop spans 15 amino acids.